This T cell receptor beta chain was identified in a study of blood T cell repertoires in COVID-19. The germline V gene has CDR1 LNHDA and CDR2 SQIVND (reference sequence). The CDR3 has 16 amino acids. V was pared by 5 bases and J by 0 bases, with 14 bases between. Only in-frame clones appear in the TCRdb table, and some are missing; sequencing was by immunoSEQ multiplex PCR. This sample has around 280,000 clones, with approximately 86% found just once. V is TRBV19 and J is TRBJ2-4; the D gene is possibly TRBD1 (7 bases). Source material: peripheral blood. This sequence originates from a woman in her twenties or thirties who had recovered from COVID-19. This CDR3 reads CASSPRQGLAKNIQYF. CDR3 nucleotides: TGTGCCAGTAGTCCTCGACAGGGACTAGCCAAAAACATTCAGTACTTC.